Each of the 31 T cell receptor beta chains below was sequenced from the same sample in a study of identical twins. TCRdb used MiXCR to reprocess the 5' RACE reads, holding one entry per CDR3 protein. The table lists 450,000 or so distinct CDR3 sequences, roughly 24% of them singletons. This sample also belongs to another study, concerning T cells expressing NK-cell markers.

Material: CD4+ T cells sorted from blood. The source is a woman younger than 35 in good health.

The V and J genes are TRBV6-2 or TRBV6-3 and TRBJ2-7; 9 nucleotides align to TRBD1. Germline V gene data show CDR1 as MNHEY and CDR2 as SVGEGT. V was pared by 6 bases and J by 1 base, with 10 bases of the junction left unmatched. There are 16 residues in the CDR3. The CDR3 region is CASRPPGQGASYEQYF. In nucleotides, the CDR3 is TGTGCCAGCAGACCCCCGGGACAGGGAGCTTCCTACGAGCAGTACTTC.

This chain connects TRBV7-8 to TRBJ2-7; D not resolved. CDR3 length equals 13 residues. V gave up 5 bases and J gave up 5 bases, with 13 bases separating them. Germline CDR1 and CDR2: SGHVS and FQNEAQ. The CDR3 DNA reads as TGTGCCAGCAGCCCTGTTGGAAGGGACGAGCAGTACTTC. Translation: CASSPVGRDEQYF. The full variable domain, with the rest looked up from reference TRBV7-8 and TRBJ2-7, is GAGVSQSPRYKVAKRGQDVALRCDPISGHVSLFWYQQALGQGPEFLTYFQNEAQLDKSGLPSDRFFAERPEGSVSTLKIQRTQQEDSAVYLCASSPVGRDEQYFGPGTRLTVT.

In its sample, this clonotype was seen a few times. The chain combines TRBV5-1 with TRBJ1-3; 7 nucleotides agree with TRBD1. There are 17 residues in the CDR3. The germline V gene encodes CDR1 SGHRS and CDR2 YFSETQ. The trim removed 0 bases at V and 3 bases at J, leaving 9 bases unmatched. The CDR3 is CASSLEGTDRFGNTIYF. The CDR3 DNA reads as TGCGCCAGCAGCTTGGAAGGGACAGACCGCTTTGGAAACACCATATATTTT.

V gene TRBV29-1 combines with J gene TRBJ1-5, with 8 positions matching TRBD1. Germline loops: CDR1 SQVTM, CDR2 ANQGSEA. The J segment lost 3 bases and the V segment lost 7 bases, leaving 8 bases of the junction unmatched. The CDR3 has 14 residues. The CDR3 region has the DNA TGCAGCGCCTGGACAGGGAGGTCCAATCAGCCCCAGCATTTT. Translation: CSAWTGRSNQPQHF.

The rearrangement joins TRBV3-1 to TRBJ1-2; D possibly corresponds to TRBD1 (6 bases). This CDR3 has 13 amino acids. Germline assignment: CDR1 LGHDT and CDR2 YNNKEL (reference sequence). V was cut by 6 bases and J by 3 bases, with 11 bases left in between. The CDR3 loop reads CASRQGLDYGYTF. As DNA, the CDR3 is TGTGCCAGCAGACAGGGTTTAGACTATGGCTACACCTTC.

The sample holds a few counts of this clonotype. The rearrangement uses TRBV24-1 and TRBJ1-1; D is unclear. This CDR3 region has 13 residues. The V gene's germline CDR1 is KGHDR and CDR2 SFDVKD. The V and J ends lost 9 bases and 0 bases respectively, with 10 bases between them. This CDR3 is CATRARLNTEAFF. In nucleotides, the CDR3 is TGTGCCACCCGGGCCAGACTGAACACTGAAGCTTTCTTT.

The chain has TRBV2 and TRBJ2-7; the match to TRBD1 covers 9 bases. Germline V gene data show CDR1 as SNHLY and CDR2 as FYNNEI. J was trimmed by 5 bases and V by 6 bases; bases with no gene match: 11. CDR3 length equals 15 residues. This CDR3 reads CASRQYDRGANEQYF. The CDR3 bases are TGTGCCAGCAGACAGTACGACAGGGGGGCCAACGAGCAGTACTTC.

V and J are TRBV20-1 and TRBJ2-3, with 8 nucleotides matching TRBD2. V gave up 5 bases and J gave up 3 bases; unmatched junction bases: 16. The CDR3 length is 17 residues. Germline CDR1 DFQATT, CDR2 SNEGSKA (reference sequence). The chain's CDR3 is CSALEASGQRGTDTQYF. CDR3 sequence (DNA): TGCAGTGCTCTGGAGGCTAGCGGGCAAAGGGGGACAGATACGCAGTATTTT.

The V and J genes are TRBV7-6 and TRBJ2-2, with TRBD1 as a possible D gene (6 bases). Trimming removed 5 bases from V and 0 bases from J, with 13 bases in between. In germline, CDR1 is SGHVS, CDR2 FNYEAQ. This CDR3 contains 16 residues. The CDR3 loop reads CASSTQTGANTGELFF. The CDR3 DNA reads TGTGCCAGCAGCACACAGACAGGAGCGAACACCGGGGAGCTGTTTTTT.

This clonotype was recorded many times. The chain combines TRBV7-8 with TRBJ2-7; D possibly corresponds to TRBD1 (5 bases). Germline V gene sequence: CDR1 SGHVS, CDR2 FQNEAQ. The CDR3 length is 14 residues. V lost 1 base to trimming and J lost 3 bases, with 10 bases between them. As DNA, the CDR3 is TGTGCCAGCAGCTTAGGAGCAGGGCTCTACGAGCAGTACTTC. It translates to CASSLGAGLYEQYF.

V usage is TRBV6-5 and J usage is TRBJ2-7, with TRBD1 matching 7 bases. Germline CDR1 MNHEY, CDR2 SVGAGI. The ends lost 5 bases at V and 6 bases at J; junction bases unmatched: 4. The CDR3 loop spans 12 amino acids. The CDR3 sequence is CASSRDRREQYF. Written as DNA, the CDR3 is TGTGCCAGCAGTCGGGACAGACGCGAGCAGTACTTC.

The rearrangement joins TRBV12-3 or TRBV12-4 to TRBJ2-7; D unclear. This CDR3 has 12 amino acids. V lost 5 bases and J lost 9, with 14 bases in between. Here the CDR3 DNA reads TGTGCCAGCAGTCGGACCGGAATAAGGCAGTACTTC. Amino acid sequence: CASSRTGIRQYF.

This clonotype was observed a handful of times. The chain is built from TRBV6-2 or TRBV6-3 and TRBJ2-7; the D gene is possibly TRBD2 (6 bases). Germline lookup yields CDR1 MNHEY and CDR2 SVGEGT. V dropped 6 bases and J dropped 2 bases, with 20 bases sitting between them. The CDR3 loop spans 16 amino acids. The chain's CDR3 is CASSHGTRLSAYEQYF. DNA of the CDR3: TGTGCCAGCAGCCACGGGACTCGTCTCAGCGCCTACGAGCAGTACTTC.

This chain joins TRBV29-1 and TRBJ2-2; unclear D gene. Germline V gene data show CDR1 as SQVTM and CDR2 as ANQGSEA. This CDR3 region has 13 residues. Trimming took 5 bases from V and 0 from J, leaving 7 bases between them. The CDR3 loop reads CSVWTTNTGELFF. Here the CDR3 DNA reads TGCAGCGTTTGGACGACGAACACCGGGGAGCTGTTTTTT.

The gene calls are TRBV2 and TRBJ2-3; D is perhaps TRBD2 (5 bases). CDR1 and CDR2 (germline): SNHLY, FYNNEI. With 4 bases removed from V and 8 bases from J, the gap between germline ends came to 10 bases. This CDR3 region has 12 residues. CDR3: CASSVREGTQYF. DNA for the CDR3: TGTGCCAGCAGTGTGAGGGAAGGTACGCAGTATTTT.

The chain uses TRBV7-9 and TRBJ2-3, with TRBD2 matching 10 bases. V trimming: 5 bases; J trimming: 5 bases; junction bases outside the gene matches: 10. This CDR3 has 16 residues. Germline V CDR1 and CDR2: SEHNR, FQNEAQ (reference sequence). CDR3 in amino acids: CASSKRSGRTEDTQYF. The CDR3 nucleotides are TGTGCCAGCAGCAAACGTAGCGGGAGGACTGAAGATACGCAGTATTTT.

V gene TRBV5-4 combines with J gene TRBJ2-2; D is undetermined. V shed 4 bases and J shed 4 bases, with 14 bases lying between them. The CDR3 extends over 15 amino acids. Germline values: CDR1 SGHNT, CDR2 YYREEE (reference sequence). The CDR3 DNA sequence: TGTGCCAGCAGCCCATTTGGGCGAGGCACCGGGGAGCTGTTTTTT. Its protein is CASSPFGRGTGELFF. The full variable domain, rest sourced from reference TRBV5-4 and TRBJ2-2, is ETGVTQSPTHLIKTRGQQVTLRCSSQSGHNTVSWYQQALGQGPQFIFQYYREEENGRGNFPPRFSGLQFPNYSSELNVNALELDDSALYLCASSPFGRGTGELFFGEGSRLTVL.

The chain recombines TRBV10-3 with TRBJ1-1, with TRBD1 matching 9 bases. Germline V gene data show CDR1 as ENHRY and CDR2 as SYGVKD. The J segment lost 3 bases and the V segment lost 11 bases, leaving 7 bases of the junction unmatched. This CDR3 is 13 amino acids long. The CDR3 DNA reads TGTGCCGGGGGGACAGGGAGTTACACTGAAGCTTTCTTT. This codes for CAGGTGSYTEAFF.

This clonotype has just one count. The V gene is TRBV4-1, the J gene TRBJ2-2, with TRBD1 identical over 7 bases. The V segment lost 2 bases and the J segment 6 bases; nucleotides outside the gene matches: 9. CDR1 and CDR2 from the germline V gene are MGHRA and YSYEKL. The CDR3 consists of 16 residues. CDR3 region: CASSQSDRDRSGELFF. CDR3 DNA sequence: TGCGCCAGCAGCCAATCAGACAGGGATCGGTCCGGGGAGCTGTTTTTT.

As DNA, the CDR3 is TGCAGGGGTGTAGCGGGAGTCTCTTCCTACTTC. Translating it yields CRGVAGVSSYF. The V and J genes are TRBV20-1 and TRBJ2-4, with 9 bases fitting TRBD2. The CDR3 contains 11 residues. Germline V gene lookup returns CDR1 DFQATT and CDR2 SNEGSKA (reference sequence).

The table lists this clonotype with a few counts. The chain employs TRBV5-1 and TRBJ2-2; D gene unclear. Germline V gene sequence: CDR1 SGHRS, CDR2 YFSETQ. With 0 bases removed from V and 5 bases from J, the gap between germline ends came to 11 bases. CDR3 length: 15 residues. The CDR3 sequence: CASSLGHSSTGELFF. In DNA form, the CDR3 reads TGCGCCAGCAGCTTGGGCCACAGTTCGACCGGGGAGCTGTTTTTT.

This clonotype turned up a few times. This rearrangement joins TRBV10-3 to TRBJ2-7, with D tentatively TRBD2 (5 bases). The CDR3 is 13 amino acids. Trimming removed 4 bases from V and 3 bases from J, with 10 bases in between. In germline, CDR1 is ENHRY, CDR2 SYGVKD. Here the CDR3 reads CAISGTGSYEQYF. CDR3 bases: TGTGCCATCAGTGGGACTGGCAGCTACGAGCAGTACTTC.

This clonotype was counted a few times. J is TRBJ1-1 and V is TRBV29-1; tentative D call: TRBD1 (6 bases). CDR1 and CDR2 from the germline V gene are SQVTM and ANQGSEA. The CDR3 has 11 amino acids. V was cut by 0 bases and J by 11 bases, with 10 bases left in between. CDR3 amino acids: CSVEDVRGAFF. CDR3 DNA sequence: TGCAGCGTTGAAGATGTTAGGGGGGCTTTCTTT.

The sample holds many counts of this clonotype. This chain joins TRBV12-3 or TRBV12-4 and TRBJ1-5, with D perhaps TRBD1 (6 bases). CDR3 size: 14 residues. Between the trimmed V and J ends, which lost 3 bases and 4 bases, there was a span of 10 bases. CDR3 loop: CASSFGDTNQPQHF. CDR3 coding DNA: TGTGCCAGCAGTTTTGGGGACACAAATCAGCCCCAGCATTTT.

The gene calls are TRBV15 and TRBJ2-7; 8 positions agree with TRBD1. J was trimmed by 3 bases and V by 2 bases; bases with no gene match: 9. This CDR3 has 16 amino acids. Looked up from germline, CDR1 is LNHNV and CDR2 is YYDKDF (reference sequence). The CDR3 protein is CATSRLNTGQDYEQYF. CDR3 nucleotide sequence: TGTGCCACCAGCAGACTCAATACGGGACAGGACTACGAGCAGTACTTC. Full variable domain (outside the CDR3, taken from reference TRBV15 and TRBJ2-7): DAMVIQNPRYQVTQFGKPVTLSCSQTLNHNVMYWYQQKSSQAPKLLFHYYDKDFNNEADTPDNFQSRRPNTSFCFLDIRSPGLGDTAMYLCATSRLNTGQDYEQYFGPGTRLTVT.

This chain links TRBV7-6 with TRBJ1-2; D remains ambiguous. Trimming left V 0 bases short and J 0 bases short, with 8 bases between. This CDR3 comprises 15 residues. Germline lookup yields CDR1 SGHVS and CDR2 FNYEAQ. The DNA of the CDR3 is TGTGCCAGCAGCTTAGCTCCAGAAGCTAACTATGGCTACACCTTC. Its protein product is CASSLAPEANYGYTF.

The rearrangement joins TRBV9 to TRBJ2-6, with TRBD1 matching 7 bases. The CDR3 covers 16 residues. V gave up 4 bases and J gave up 0 bases; unmatched junction bases: 4. CDR1 and CDR2 (germline): SGDLS, YYNGEE. The CDR3 region has the DNA TGTGCCAGCAGCCCTAGGGACAGCTCTGGGGCCAACGTCCTGACTTTC. Translated: CASSPRDSSGANVLTF.

The chain couples TRBV20-1 to TRBJ2-1; 13 positions agree with TRBD2. In germline, CDR1 is DFQATT, CDR2 SNEGSKA (reference sequence). The CDR3 covers 15 residues. The CDR3 here is CSGFMGLAGSDEQFF. The CDR3 bases are TGCAGCGGTTTCATGGGACTAGCGGGAAGCGATGAGCAGTTCTTC.

The V gene is TRBV6-1, the J gene TRBJ1-2; D is unresolved. The germline V and J ends were trimmed by 6 bases and 7 bases, with 18 bases remaining between them. Germline CDR1 is MNHNS and CDR2 is SASEGT. CDR3 length equals 14 residues. CDR3 residues: CASSLRDPRRGYTF. CDR3 bases: TGTGCCAGCAGCCTCCGGGATCCAAGGCGTGGCTACACCTTC.

In its sample, this clonotype was seen a few times. The chain uses TRBV2 and TRBJ2-7; no firm D call. Trimming cost V 6 bases and J 1 base, with 13 bases left between them. The CDR3 consists of 14 residues. Germline assignment: CDR1 SNHLY and CDR2 FYNNEI. CDR3 in DNA: TGTGCCAGCAGGAGTAGTCGGCGGTCCTACGAGCAGTACTTC. This sequence encodes CASRSSRRSYEQYF.

This clonotype has ten or more counts. The chain carries TRBV6-1 and TRBJ1-1; 9 bases are shared with TRBD1. CDR3 length equals 17 residues. Germline trimming cut 2 bases from V and 0 bases from J; bases unmatched to any gene: 7. Germline CDR1 and CDR2: MNHNS and SASEGT. DNA of the CDR3: TGTGCCAGCAGTGAAAGGGGGACAGGGCGTATGAACACTGAAGCTTTCTTT. Amino acids: CASSERGTGRMNTEAFF.